This entry features one T cell receptor (beta chain) sequence. This clone has just a few counts. Its antigen target is currently unknown. This is a mouse receptor, so gene names and germline sequences are those of the mouse. Read coverage stops 4 residues before the CDR3 terminus; the germline J gene supplies the remainder. Pooled mouse cutaneous lymph node cells were stained for CD4, CD8alpha, NKG2D, NKG2ACE and other markers, then sorted on a BD Influx. Library preparation employed the immunoSEQ multiplex PCR assay. RNA was extracted from all samples and reverse transcribed into cDNA as template for TCR sequencing. First-strand cDNA was synthesized using SuperScript III with a 2:1 mix of oligo-dT and random hexamers. Amplification bias was assessed with a synthetic immune receptor repertoire, and residual bias was removed computationally. Sequencing of the libraries was done on Illumina HiSeq using 60 bp reads that spanned the CDR3 and were read from J toward V. In the authors' own workflow: Raw reads were preprocessed to remove errors, and CDR3 was defined according to IMGT conventions as the region from the conserved cysteine to phenylalanine. Clonality was computed as 1 minus the Shannon entropy, with the entropy normalized by log2 of the number of productive unique TCRs. CD4 or CD8 identity of scalp clones was inferred by cross-referencing scalp TCRbeta sequences with sorted blood CD4 and CD8 repertoires. Held by TCRdb, this immuneACCESS table contains in-frame sequences only and omits some clones. Under half of the omission traces to an unresolved V gene where checked; the cause of the rest is unknown. V and J calls plus clone size are reproduced from that table; the DNA served to infer D and trimming. This sample was tabulated with 250,000 or so clones, among which there are no singletons. The top ten hold approximately 1.2% of the sample.

This specimen belongs to a study of CD8+ T cells in alopecia areata (dated by TCRdb to the late 2010s). Study-level background: Skin from C3H/HeJ donors aged about 6-13 months with spontaneous alopecia was grafted onto female C3H/HeJ recipients aged roughly 7-10 weeks. To study T cell clonal expansion in alopecia areata, the researchers applied high-throughput TCRbeta sequencing to both the C3H/HeJ mouse model and human patients. In humans, TCRbeta sequencing was performed on scalp tissue and on sorted CD4+ and CD8+ peripheral blood T cells from healthy controls and from patients with patchy or totalis/universalis alopecia areata. Clonality in the scalp was compared among normal scalp (n=4), patchy alopecia areata scalp (n=8), and alopecia totalis/universalis scalp (n=8). RNA came from the PAXgene miRNA kit for fixed scalp, the miRNeasy kit for PBMCs, and the RNeasy kit for mouse skin. TCRbeta CDR3 regions were amplified by immunoSEQ multiplex PCR with 35 Vbeta forward and 13 Jbeta reverse primers.

The paper's findings and limits, for the study overall: Compared with normal scalp, lesional scalp had higher clonality and more expanded CD8+ clones, particularly in alopecia totalis/universalis, a pattern that suggests antigenic drive. Scalp TCR repertoire analysis is complicated because resident alphabeta T cells in normal human skin are also sequenced, whereas mouse skin is dominated by gammadelta T cells. Compared with mice, TCR sequences shared between patients were less clear, possibly partly because of HLA diversity across the patient population.

Relative to germline, V is missing 0 bases and J is missing 4 bases, with 5 bases of the junction outside any gene match. For CDR1 and CDR2, the germline V gene lists NSHNY and SYGAGN. From the cysteine up to the phenylalanine, the CDR3 has a length of 16 residues. The 36 bases shown cover part of the CDR3, and their frame starts at base 1. The material sequenced was CD4+ T cells sorted from a lymph node. The receptor comes from a C3H/HeJ mouse with alopecia areata. This strain is of MHC haplotype H2-k. Recombination linked TRBV13-1 to TRBJ2-2, and 8 junction bases match TRBD2. The DNA read from the CDR3 is TGTGCCAGCAGTGATGCATTCTGGGGGGTCACCGGG. It specifies CASSDAFWGVTG. The entire CDR3 is CASSDAFWGVTGQLYF.